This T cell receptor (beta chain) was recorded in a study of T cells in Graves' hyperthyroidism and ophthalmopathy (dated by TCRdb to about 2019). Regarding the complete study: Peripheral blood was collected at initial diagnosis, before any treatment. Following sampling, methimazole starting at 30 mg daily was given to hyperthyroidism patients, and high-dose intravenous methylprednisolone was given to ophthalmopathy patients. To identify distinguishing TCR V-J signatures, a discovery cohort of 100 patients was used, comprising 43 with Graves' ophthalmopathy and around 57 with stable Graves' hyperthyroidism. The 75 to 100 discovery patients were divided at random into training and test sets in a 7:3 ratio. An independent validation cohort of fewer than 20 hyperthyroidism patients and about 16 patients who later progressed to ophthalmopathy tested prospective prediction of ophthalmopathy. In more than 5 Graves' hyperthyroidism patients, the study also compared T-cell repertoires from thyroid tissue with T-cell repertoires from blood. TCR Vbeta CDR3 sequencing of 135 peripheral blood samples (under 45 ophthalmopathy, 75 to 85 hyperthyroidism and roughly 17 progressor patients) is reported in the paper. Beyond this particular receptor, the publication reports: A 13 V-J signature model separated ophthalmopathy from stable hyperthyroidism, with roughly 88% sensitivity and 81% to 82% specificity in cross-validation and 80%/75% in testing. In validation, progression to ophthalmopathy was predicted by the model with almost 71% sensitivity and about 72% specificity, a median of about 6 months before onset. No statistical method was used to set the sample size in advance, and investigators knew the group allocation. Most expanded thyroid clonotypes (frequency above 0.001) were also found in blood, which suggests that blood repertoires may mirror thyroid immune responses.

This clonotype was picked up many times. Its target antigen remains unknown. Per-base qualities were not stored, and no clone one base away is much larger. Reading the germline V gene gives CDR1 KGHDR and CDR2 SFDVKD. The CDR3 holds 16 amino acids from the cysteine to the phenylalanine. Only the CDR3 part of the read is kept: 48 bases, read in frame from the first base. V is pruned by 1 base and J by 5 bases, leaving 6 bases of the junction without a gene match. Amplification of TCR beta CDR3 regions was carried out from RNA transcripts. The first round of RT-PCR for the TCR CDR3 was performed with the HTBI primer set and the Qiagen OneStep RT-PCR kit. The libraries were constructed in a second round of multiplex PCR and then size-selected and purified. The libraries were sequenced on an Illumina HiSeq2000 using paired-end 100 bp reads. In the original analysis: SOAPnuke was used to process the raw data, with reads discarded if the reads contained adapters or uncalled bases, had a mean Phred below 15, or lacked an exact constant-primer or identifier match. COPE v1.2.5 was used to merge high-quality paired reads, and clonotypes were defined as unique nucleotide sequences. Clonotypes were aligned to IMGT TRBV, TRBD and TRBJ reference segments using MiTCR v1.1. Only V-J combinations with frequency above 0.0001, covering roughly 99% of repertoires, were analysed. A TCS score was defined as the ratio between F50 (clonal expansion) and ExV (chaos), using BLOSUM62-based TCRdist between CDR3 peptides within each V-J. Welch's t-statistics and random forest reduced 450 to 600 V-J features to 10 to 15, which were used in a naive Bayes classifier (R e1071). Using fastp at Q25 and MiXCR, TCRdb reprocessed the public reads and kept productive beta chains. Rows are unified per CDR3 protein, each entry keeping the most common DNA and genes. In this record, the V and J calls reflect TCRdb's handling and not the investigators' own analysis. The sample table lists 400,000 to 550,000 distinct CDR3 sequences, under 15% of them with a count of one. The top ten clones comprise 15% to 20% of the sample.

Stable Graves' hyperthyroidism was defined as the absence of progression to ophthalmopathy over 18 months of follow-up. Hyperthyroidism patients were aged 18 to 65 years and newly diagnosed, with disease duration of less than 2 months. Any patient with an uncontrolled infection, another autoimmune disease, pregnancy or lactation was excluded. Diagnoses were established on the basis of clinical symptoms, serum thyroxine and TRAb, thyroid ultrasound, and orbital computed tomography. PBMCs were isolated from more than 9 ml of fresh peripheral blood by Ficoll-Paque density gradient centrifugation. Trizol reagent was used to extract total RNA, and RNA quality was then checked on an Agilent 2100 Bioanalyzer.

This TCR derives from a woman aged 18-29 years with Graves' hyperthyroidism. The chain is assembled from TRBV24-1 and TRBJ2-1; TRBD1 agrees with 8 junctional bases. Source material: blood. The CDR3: CATSDLGRGQDNEQFF. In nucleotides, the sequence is TGTGCCACCAGTGATTTAGGCAGGGGGCAGGACAATGAGCAGTTCTTC.